The 28 T cell receptor beta chains given below trace back to one sample, sequenced in a study of blood T cells in healthy people across ages. The use of a sample-barcoded 5' primer and a J-beta primer mix characterized a second PCR of roughly 6 to 11 cycles. TCRdb ran MiXCR on the 5' RACE reads and lists one entry per CDR3 protein. The repertoire holds hundreds of thousands of distinct CDR3 sequences, with around 43% as singletons. The sequenced sample was blood. Every receptor here comes from a man aged 60 to 69 in good health.

The V call is TRBV4-3, the J call TRBJ2-1; possible D gene TRBD1, 6 bases. CDR3 size: 15 residues. CDR1 and CDR2 (germline): LGHNA, YSLEER. Trimming took 0 bases from V and 5 from J, leaving 11 bases between them. CDR3 residues: CASSQETGSNNEQFF. CDR3 nucleotides: TGCGCCAGCAGCCAAGAAACAGGGTCCAACAATGAGCAGTTCTTC.

Points on this clonotype: Relative to the germline gene, one junction end is altered; a read error may explain this. V gene TRBV7-9 combines with J gene TRBJ2-3; 7 bases are shared with TRBD2. Germline CDR1 reads SEHNR; CDR2 reads FQNEAQ (reference sequence). This CDR3 comprises 18 residues. The CDR3 loop reads CASSSTSLASSSTDTQYF. The CDR3 DNA follows: TGTGCCAGCAGCTCCACCTCACTAGCGTCATCTAGCACGGATACGCAGTATTTT. The complete variable domain, with remaining parts taken from reference TRBV7-9 and TRBJ2-3, reads DTGVSQNPRHKITKRGQNVTFRCDPISEHNRLYWYRQTLGQGPEFLTYFQNEAQLEKSRLLSDRFSAERPKGSFSTLEIQRTEQGDSAMYLCASSSTSLASSSTDTQYFGPGTRLTVL.

This clonotype was detected a few times. The V and J genes are TRBV10-3 and TRBJ2-5; D tentatively fits TRBD1 or TRBD2 (5 bases each). The CDR3 is 13 amino acids. Germline V lookup: CDR1 ENHRY, CDR2 SYGVKD. Trimming stripped 6 bases from V and 1 base from J, with 9 bases between. Written as DNA, the CDR3 is TGTGCCATCAGATCAGGGAGCCAAGAGACCCAGTACTTC. This codes for CAIRSGSQETQYF.

A few counts support this clonotype. This sequence joins TRBV21-1 and TRBJ2-1; the table calls TRBD2, which could not be checked here. TRBV21-1 is designated a pseudogene. The CDR3 covers 17 residues. CDR3 in DNA: TGTGCCAGCATGGGACTAGCGGGGGACCGGCTAATCAATGAGCAGTTCTTC. Encoded protein: CASMGLAGDRLINEQFF.

This clonotype came up once. V gene TRBV12-3 or TRBV12-4 combines with J gene TRBJ1-5, with 7 bases that match TRBD1. Trimming removed 3 bases from V and 2 bases from J; junction bases left unmatched: 4. The CDR3 loop spans 15 amino acids. CDR3 DNA sequence: TGTGCCAGCAGTTTTGGGGACAGACGCAATCAGCCCCAGCATTTT. It translates to CASSFGDRRNQPQHF.

This clonotype has more than one count but fewer than ten. The gene calls are TRBV5-1 and TRBJ2-3, with 12 bases fitting TRBD2. Germline trimming cut 5 bases from V and 7 bases from J; bases unmatched to any gene: 8. From germline, CDR1 is SGHRS and CDR2 YFSETQ. The CDR3 loop spans 15 amino acids. The CDR3 nucleotides read TGCGCCAGCAGAAACCCTAGCGGGGGGGCGTATACGCAGTATTTT. Encoded protein: CASRNPSGGAYTQYF.

The V call is TRBV27, the J call TRBJ2-3; D may be TRBD2 (6 bases). Between the trimmed V and J ends, which lost 5 bases and 6 bases, there was a span of 21 bases. Germline assignment: CDR1 MNHEY and CDR2 SMNVEV (reference sequence). The CDR3 is 16 amino acids. The CDR3 loop reads CASSDQTRIVLDTQYF. The CDR3, as DNA: TGTGCCAGCAGTGACCAGACTAGGATTGTACTTGATACGCAGTATTTT.

The sample holds a few counts of this clonotype. J is TRBJ2-5 and V is TRBV7-9; D may be TRBD1 (6 bases). Gene TRBJ2-7 matches the end of the DNA better, so the J call may be wrong. The germline V gene encodes CDR1 SEHNR and CDR2 FQNEAQ (reference sequence). CDR3 size: 13 residues. The DNA for the CDR3 is TGTGCCAGCACCTGGGACACCGAGGACGAGCAGTACTTC. This encodes CASTWDTEDEQYF.

V and J are TRBV11-1 and TRBJ2-1; 8 bases map to TRBD2. The CDR3 contains 15 residues. Germline values: CDR1 SGHAT, CDR2 FQDESV (reference sequence). Trimming at V came to 5 bases and at J to 5 bases, leaving 8 bases not matched to a gene. This chain's CDR3 is CASSSGGHPNNEQFF. Written as DNA, the CDR3 is TGTGCCAGCAGCAGCGGGGGCCACCCTAACAATGAGCAGTTCTTC.

This clonotype was recorded at least ten times. The chain joins TRBV2 to TRBJ1-2; D is uncertain. V was trimmed by 5 bases and J by 4 bases, leaving 8 bases between them. Germline assignment: CDR1 SNHLY and CDR2 FYNNEI. CDR3 size: 12 residues. CDR3 loop: CASSTWVYGYTF. The CDR3 bases are TGTGCCAGCAGTACTTGGGTCTATGGCTACACCTTC.

The chain employs TRBV5-1 and TRBJ2-5, with TRBD2 matching over 7 bases. The germline CDR1 and CDR2 sequences are SGHRS and YFSETQ. There are 14 residues in the CDR3. The junction had 10 bases not matched to a gene; V was cut back by 0 bases and J by 11 bases. The CDR3 loop reads CASSLVGGSDEQYF. The CDR3 DNA reads TGCGCCAGCAGCTTGGTGGGGGGGAGTGATGAGCAGTACTTC.

This clonotype has only a few counts. The V and J genes are TRBV20-1 and TRBJ2-4, with 11 bases matching TRBD1. The J call may not be correct, given that the DNA end is closer to TRBJ2-7. This CDR3 region has 15 residues. Germline V gene data show CDR1 as DFQATT and CDR2 as SNEGSKA (reference sequence). CDR3 DNA: TGCAGTGCTAGAGACCCGGGACAGGGGGTCAACGAGCAGTACTTC. Translation: CSARDPGQGVNEQYF.

This clonotype appeared once. This chain uses TRBV12-3 or TRBV12-4 with TRBJ2-7; the D gene is possibly TRBD1 (6 bases). The CDR3 consists of 15 residues. The germline V and J ends were trimmed by 5 bases and 1 base, with 15 bases remaining between them. The CDR3 sequence is CASSLGTLLSYEQYF. As DNA, the CDR3 is TGTGCCAGCAGTCTCGGGACACTCCTTTCCTACGAGCAGTACTTC.

This clonotype was observed a few times. The J gene is TRBJ1-2, the V gene TRBV28; 8 nucleotides line up with TRBD1. V dropped 6 bases and J dropped 8; count of bases not matched to a gene: 8. The CDR3 totals 13 residues. Germline CDR1 reads MDHEN; CDR2 reads SYDVKM. CDR3 DNA sequence: TGTGCCAGCAGCTCGGGACAGGTGCTCGGCTACACCTTC. Protein sequence: CASSSGQVLGYTF.

Notes on this clonotype: Sequence at one end of the junction differs from germline and may be a read error. This chain links TRBV12-3 or TRBV12-4 with TRBJ2-3, with 8 positions matching TRBD1. This CDR3 has 16 residues. CDR3 DNA: TGCGCCAGCAGTTTAGGGGGGCAGGGGGCCGAAGATACGCAGTATTTT. Translated, it gives CASSLGGQGAEDTQYF.

V is TRBV3-1 and J is TRBJ2-1; TRBD1 is a possible D gene (6 bases). V gave up 0 bases and J gave up 6 bases, with 12 bases separating them. CDR3 length equals 15 residues. Germline loops: CDR1 LGHDT, CDR2 YNNKEL (reference sequence). CDR3 in amino acids: CASSQEQGSVNEQFF. CDR3 nucleotide sequence: TGTGCCAGCAGCCAAGAGCAGGGGTCTGTCAATGAGCAGTTCTTC.

The J gene is TRBJ2-5, the V gene TRBV5-1; 13 positions match TRBD2. V was clipped by 3 bases and J by 6 bases; unmatched bases: 5. Per the germline V gene, CDR1 is SGHRS and CDR2 is YFSETQ. The CDR3 runs to 15 residues. The CDR3: CASSSGTSGVKTQYF. In nucleotides, the CDR3 is TGCGCCAGCAGCTCGGGGACTAGCGGGGTAAAGACCCAGTACTTC. Full variable domain (remainder filled in from reference TRBV5-1 and TRBJ2-5): KAGVTQTPRYLIKTRGQQVTLSCSPISGHRSVSWYQQTPGQGLQFLFEYFSETQRNKGNFPGRFSGRQFSNSRSEMNVSTLELGDSALYLCASSSGTSGVKTQYFGPGTRLLVL.

Note on this clonotype: The junction shows a germline mismatch at one end, possibly a read error. V and J are TRBV5-5 and TRBJ1-1, with D unclear. The CDR3 is 15 amino acids. Germline V CDR1 and CDR2: SGHKS, YYEKEE (reference sequence). Here the CDR3 reads CASSLEAAMNAEAFF. DNA of the CDR3: TGTGCCAGCAGCTTGGAGGCAGCTATGAACGCTGAAGCTTTCTTT.

This clonotype came up a few times. The gene calls are TRBV20-1 and TRBJ1-6, with D possibly matching TRBD1 (5 bases). Trimming removed 5 bases from V and 0 bases from J, with 11 bases in between. CDR1 is DFQATT, CDR2 SNEGSKA, per germline (reference sequence). The CDR3 sequence is 15 residues long. The CDR3 loop reads CSARGGGSYNSPLHF. The CDR3 coding sequence is TGCAGTGCTCGGGGCGGGGGCTCCTATAATTCACCCCTCCACTTT.

Concerning this clonotype: One end of the junction varies from germline; a read error may be responsible. This chain links TRBV5-1 with TRBJ1-1; TRBD1 agrees at 8 bases. The CDR3 contains 14 residues. CDR1 SGHRS and CDR2 YFSETQ come from the germline V gene. The CDR3 loop is CASSEPQGGTEVFF. The CDR3 bases are TGCGCCAGCAGCGAACCACAGGGGGGCACTGAAGTTTTCTTT.

This clonotype appeared a few times. The J gene is TRBJ2-1, the V gene TRBV7-2, with D possibly matching TRBD2 (6 bases). CDR1 is SGHTA, CDR2 FQGNSA, per germline. The CDR3 is 12 residues long. V lost 5 bases to trimming and J lost 12 bases, with 14 bases between them. This CDR3 reads CASSPQEGLQFF. In DNA form, the CDR3 reads TGTGCCAGCAGCCCCCAGGAGGGCTTGCAGTTCTTC.

V and J are TRBV20-1 and TRBJ2-7, with 7 bases that match TRBD1. CDR3 size: 16 residues. Germline CDR1 is DFQATT and CDR2 is SNEGSKA (reference sequence). The V segment lost 4 bases and the J segment 2 bases; nucleotides outside the gene matches: 14. CDR3 in DNA: TGCAGTGCTACTCCCTGGGACAGCCTTAGTACCTACGAGCAGTACTTC. As protein: CSATPWDSLSTYEQYF.

Concerning this clonotype: One base away lies a much larger clone, so this may be a sequencing read error. This sequence joins TRBV4-3 and TRBJ2-5; D tentatively reads TRBD1 or TRBD2 (5 bases each). Trimming shortened V by 0 bases and J by 5 bases, and 10 bases separated the two germline ends. Per the germline V gene, CDR1 is LGHNA and CDR2 is YSLEER. CDR3 length: 14 amino acids. Here the CDR3 DNA reads TGCGCCAGCAGCCAAGAGGGGGAGCGCGAGACCCAGTACTTC. Encoded protein: CASSQEGERETQYF.

This sequence joins TRBV12-5 and TRBJ2-5; D uncertain. Germline V lookup: CDR1 LGHNT, CDR2 FRNRAP. V was pared by 8 bases and J by 5 bases, with 15 bases between. This CDR3 has 13 residues. The CDR3 coding sequence is TGTGCTAGTTCCACGATGGGTACGGAGACCCAGTACTTC. It is translated as CASSTMGTETQYF.

The chain recombines TRBV4-3 with TRBJ1-4; D is unclear. V gave up 0 bases and J gave up 4 bases, with 15 bases separating them. Germline CDR1 is LGHNA and CDR2 is YSLEER. The CDR3 sequence is 17 residues long. The CDR3 is CASSQDIGNPINEKLFF. The CDR3 DNA sequence: TGCGCCAGCAGCCAAGATATAGGGAACCCTATTAATGAAAAACTGTTTTTT.

The V gene is TRBV20-1, the J gene TRBJ1-1; D is ambiguous. The CDR3 runs 11 residues. In germline, CDR1 is DFQATT, CDR2 SNEGSKA (reference sequence). The V and J ends lost 6 bases and 4 bases respectively, with 9 bases between them. The CDR3 nucleotides are TGCAGTGCCCAGAGGGCCACTGAAGCTTTCTTT. Its protein is CSAQRATEAFF.

This clonotype has a handful of counts. The V and J genes are TRBV30 and TRBJ2-6; tentatively, D is TRBD2 (5 bases). Germline values: CDR1 GTSNPN, CDR2 SVGIG (reference sequence). The CDR3 totals 15 residues. The V end was cut by 1 base, the J end by 4 bases, with 11 bases between. The CDR3 loop reads CAWSDPGLGANVLTF. The CDR3, as DNA: TGTGCCTGGAGTGACCCGGGATTGGGGGCCAACGTCCTGACTTTC.

The chain combines TRBV2 with TRBJ2-5; TRBD1 might be the D (6 bases). V lost 5 bases, J lost 5 bases, and 12 bases lay in between. This CDR3 is 13 amino acids long. Germline-derived CDR1 and CDR2 are SNHLY and FYNNEI. The CDR3 region has the DNA TGTGCCAGCAGTCGTGACAGGCTCGAGACCCAGTACTTC. Its protein product is CASSRDRLETQYF.